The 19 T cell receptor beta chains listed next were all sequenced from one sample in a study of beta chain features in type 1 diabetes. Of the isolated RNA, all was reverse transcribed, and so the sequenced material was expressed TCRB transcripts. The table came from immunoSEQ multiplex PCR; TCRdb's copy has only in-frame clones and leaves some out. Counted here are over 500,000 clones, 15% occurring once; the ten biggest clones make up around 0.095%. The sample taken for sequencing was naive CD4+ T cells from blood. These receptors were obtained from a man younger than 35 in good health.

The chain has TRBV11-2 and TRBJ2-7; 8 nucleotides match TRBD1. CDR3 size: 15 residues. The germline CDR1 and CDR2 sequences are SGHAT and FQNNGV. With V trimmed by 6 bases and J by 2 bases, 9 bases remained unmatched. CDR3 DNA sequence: TGTGCCAGCAGGAATACTTGGACAGGGCCCTACGAGCAGTACTTC. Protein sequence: CASRNTWTGPYEQYF.

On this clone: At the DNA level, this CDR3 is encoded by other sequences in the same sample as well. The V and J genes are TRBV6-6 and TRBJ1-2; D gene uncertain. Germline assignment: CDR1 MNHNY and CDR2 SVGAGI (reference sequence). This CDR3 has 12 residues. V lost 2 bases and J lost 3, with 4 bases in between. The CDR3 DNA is TGTGCCAGCAGTTACGGGGACTATGGCTACACCTTC. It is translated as CASSYGDYGYTF.

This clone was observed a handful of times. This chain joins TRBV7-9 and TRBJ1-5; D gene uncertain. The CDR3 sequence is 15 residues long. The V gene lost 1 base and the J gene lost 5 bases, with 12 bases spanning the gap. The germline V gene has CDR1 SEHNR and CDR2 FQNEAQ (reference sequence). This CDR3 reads CASSLEGRLDQPQHF. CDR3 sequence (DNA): TGTGCCAGCAGCTTAGAAGGGAGGCTGGATCAGCCCCAGCATTTT.

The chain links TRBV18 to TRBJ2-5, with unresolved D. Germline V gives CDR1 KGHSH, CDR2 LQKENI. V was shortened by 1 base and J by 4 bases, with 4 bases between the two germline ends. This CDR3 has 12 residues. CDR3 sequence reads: CASSPLTETQYF. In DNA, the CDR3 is TGTGCCAGCTCACCACTTACAGAGACCCAGTACTTC.

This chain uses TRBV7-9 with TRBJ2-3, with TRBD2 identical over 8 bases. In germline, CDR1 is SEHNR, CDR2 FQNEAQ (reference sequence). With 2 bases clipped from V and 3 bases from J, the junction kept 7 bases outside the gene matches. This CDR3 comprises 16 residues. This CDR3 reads CASSLSSGLRTDTQYF. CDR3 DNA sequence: TGTGCCAGCAGCTTATCTAGCGGGCTTCGTACAGATACGCAGTATTTT.

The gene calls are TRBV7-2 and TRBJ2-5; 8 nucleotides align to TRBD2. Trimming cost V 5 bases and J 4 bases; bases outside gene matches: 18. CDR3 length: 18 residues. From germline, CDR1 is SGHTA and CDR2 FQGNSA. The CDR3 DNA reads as TGTGCCAGCAGCCGAACCGGGACTAGATGGAGGTACGCAGAGACCCAGTACTTC. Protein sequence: CASSRTGTRWRYAETQYF.

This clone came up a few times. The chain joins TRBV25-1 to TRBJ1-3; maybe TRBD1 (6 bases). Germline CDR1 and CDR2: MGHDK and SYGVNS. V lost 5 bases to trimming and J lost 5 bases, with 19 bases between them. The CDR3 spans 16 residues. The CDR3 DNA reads TGTGCCAGCAGTACCAGGGGAACCGACGATAGAAACACCATATATTTT. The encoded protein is CASSTRGTDDRNTIYF.

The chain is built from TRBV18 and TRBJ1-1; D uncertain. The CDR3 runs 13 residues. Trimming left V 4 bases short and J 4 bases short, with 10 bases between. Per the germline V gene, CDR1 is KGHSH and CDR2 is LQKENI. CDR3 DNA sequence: TGTGCCAGCTCACAGGGAAGGATCACTGAAGCTTTCTTT. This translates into CASSQGRITEAFF.

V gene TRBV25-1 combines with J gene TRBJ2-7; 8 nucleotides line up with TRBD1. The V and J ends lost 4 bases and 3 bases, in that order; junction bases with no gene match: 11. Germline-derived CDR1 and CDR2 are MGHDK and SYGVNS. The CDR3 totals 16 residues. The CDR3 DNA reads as TGTGCCAGCAGTGGAAACCTTGGACAGGGTAGCTACGAGCAGTACTTC. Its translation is CASSGNLGQGSYEQYF.

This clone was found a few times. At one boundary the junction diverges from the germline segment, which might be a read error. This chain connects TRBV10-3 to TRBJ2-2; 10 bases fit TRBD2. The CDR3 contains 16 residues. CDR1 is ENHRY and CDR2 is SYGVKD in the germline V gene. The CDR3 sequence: CASSYSGTSATGELFF. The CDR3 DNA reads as TGTGCCAGCAGTTACTCCGGGACTAGCGCCACCGGGGAGCTGTTTTTT.

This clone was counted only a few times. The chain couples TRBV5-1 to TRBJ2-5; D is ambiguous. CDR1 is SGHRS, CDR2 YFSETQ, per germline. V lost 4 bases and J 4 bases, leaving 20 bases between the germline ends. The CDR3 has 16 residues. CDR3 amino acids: CASSGRAPLNRETQYF. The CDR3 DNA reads TGCGCCAGCAGCGGCCGGGCCCCTCTTAACCGAGAGACCCAGTACTTC.

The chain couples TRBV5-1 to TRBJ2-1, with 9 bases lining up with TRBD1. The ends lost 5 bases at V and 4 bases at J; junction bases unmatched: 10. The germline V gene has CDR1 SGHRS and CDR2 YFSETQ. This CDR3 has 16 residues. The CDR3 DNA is TGCGCCAGCAGTCCGACCGGGGACAGGGTTTACAATGAGCAGTTCTTC. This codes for CASSPTGDRVYNEQFF.

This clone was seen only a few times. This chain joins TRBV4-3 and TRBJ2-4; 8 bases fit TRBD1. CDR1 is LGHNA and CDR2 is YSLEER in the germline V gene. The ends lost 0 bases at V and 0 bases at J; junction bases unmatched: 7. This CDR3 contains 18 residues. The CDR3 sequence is CASSQDAGTGLAKNIQYF. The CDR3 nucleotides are TGCGCCAGCAGCCAAGATGCAGGGACAGGCCTAGCCAAAAACATTCAGTACTTC.

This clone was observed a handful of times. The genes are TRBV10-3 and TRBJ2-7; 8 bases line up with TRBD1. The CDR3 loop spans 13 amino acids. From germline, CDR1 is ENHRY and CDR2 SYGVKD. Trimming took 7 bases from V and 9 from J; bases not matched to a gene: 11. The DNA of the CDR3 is TGTGCCATCATGGAACTGCAGGGGGCAGGGCAGTACTTC. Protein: CAIMELQGAGQYF.

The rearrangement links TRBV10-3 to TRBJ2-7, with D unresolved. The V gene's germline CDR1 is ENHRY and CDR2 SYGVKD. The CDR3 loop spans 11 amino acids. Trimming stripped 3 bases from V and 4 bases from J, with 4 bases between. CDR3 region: CAISERYEQYF. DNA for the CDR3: TGTGCCATCAGTGAACGGTACGAGCAGTACTTC.

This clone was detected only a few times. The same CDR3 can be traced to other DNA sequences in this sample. This chain's CDR3 is CASSLDRGGETQYF. The DNA for the CDR3 is TGCGCCAGCAGCTTGGACAGGGGAGGAGAGACCCAGTACTTC. The V gene is TRBV5-1, the J gene TRBJ2-5; TRBD1 is a possible D gene (7 bases). CDR1 and CDR2 (germline): SGHRS, YFSETQ. There are 14 residues in the CDR3. V dropped 0 bases and J dropped 4 bases, with 10 bases sitting between them.

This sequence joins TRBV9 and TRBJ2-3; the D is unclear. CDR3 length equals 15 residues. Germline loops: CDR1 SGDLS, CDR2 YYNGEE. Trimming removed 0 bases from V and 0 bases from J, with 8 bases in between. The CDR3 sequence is CASSVDPVSTDTQYF. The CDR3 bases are TGTGCCAGCAGCGTAGACCCAGTTAGCACAGATACGCAGTATTTT.

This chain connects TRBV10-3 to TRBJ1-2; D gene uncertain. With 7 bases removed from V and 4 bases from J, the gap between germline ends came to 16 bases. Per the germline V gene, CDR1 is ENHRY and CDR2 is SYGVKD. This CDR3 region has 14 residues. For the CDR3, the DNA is TGTGCCATCACGGCAGAGGGTCTCGCCTATGGCTACACCTTC. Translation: CAITAEGLAYGYTF.

CDR3 residues: CASSLQDNQETQYF. CDR3 nucleotide sequence: TGTGCCAGCAGCTTGCAGGACAACCAAGAGACCCAGTACTTC. The rearrangement joins TRBV5-4 to TRBJ2-5; the D gene is possibly TRBD1 (5 bases). Germline CDR1 SGHNT, CDR2 YYREEE (reference sequence). This CDR3 comprises 14 residues. Trimming stripped 1 base from V and 0 bases from J, with 7 bases between.